One TCR beta chain is described in this entry. What it recognizes is unknown. Trimming took off 0 bases at V and 0 bases at J, with 10 bases between the two ends. CDR3 length: 15 residues. Per germline, CDR1 SGHRS and CDR2 YFSETQ. PCR was performed using 60 Vbeta and 13 Jbeta primers. TCRdb's copy holds only in-frame clones and misses some; the assay was immunoSEQ multiplex PCR. The sample includes approximately 190,000 clones, around 86% of them seen just once. This specimen comes from a study of cytomegalovirus exposure and HLA in healthy donors. Looking at the study overall: Of the donors genotyped, several hundred in all, about 80% fell in the Caucasian-associated ancestry cluster.

Broader study findings: What TCR beta sequences reportedly achieved was accurate prediction of HLA-A and HLA-B alleles in most subjects. A missense variant in DCLRE1C was later tied to TCR beta V- and J-gene trimming. Presence/absence analyses treated sequencing depth as roughly uniform across donors.

The clonotype was recovered from a woman in her late teens or twenties in good health and CMV-seronegative. Sequencing was performed on PBMCs. The chain uses TRBV5-1 and TRBJ2-7, with unresolved D. As DNA, the CDR3 is TGCGCCAGCAGCTTGGGGCATCCCAGCTCCTACGAGCAGTACTTC. It translates to CASSLGHPSSYEQYF.